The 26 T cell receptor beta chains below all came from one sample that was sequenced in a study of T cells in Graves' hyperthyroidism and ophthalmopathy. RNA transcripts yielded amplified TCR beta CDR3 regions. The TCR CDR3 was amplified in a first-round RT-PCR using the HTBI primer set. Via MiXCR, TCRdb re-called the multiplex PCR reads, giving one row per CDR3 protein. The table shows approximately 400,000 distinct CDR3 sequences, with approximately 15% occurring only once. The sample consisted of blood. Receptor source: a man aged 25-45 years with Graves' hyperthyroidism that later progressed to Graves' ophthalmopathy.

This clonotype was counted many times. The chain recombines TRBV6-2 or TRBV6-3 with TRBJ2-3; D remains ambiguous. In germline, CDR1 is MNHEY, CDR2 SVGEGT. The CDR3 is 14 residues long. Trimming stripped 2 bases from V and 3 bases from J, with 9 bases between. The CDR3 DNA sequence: TGTGCCAGCAGTTACCCCTCCGCGACAGATACGCAGTATTTT. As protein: CASSYPSATDTQYF.

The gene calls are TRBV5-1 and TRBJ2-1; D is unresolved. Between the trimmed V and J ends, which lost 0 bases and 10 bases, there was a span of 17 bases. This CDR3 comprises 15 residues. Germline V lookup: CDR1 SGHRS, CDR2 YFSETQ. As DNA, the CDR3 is TGCGCCAGCAGCTTGGCCATTGGACGACACCCGGAGCAGTTCTTC. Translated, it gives CASSLAIGRHPEQFF.

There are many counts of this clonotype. This chain's CDR3 is CASSFGVGSNQPQHF. DNA of the CDR3: TGTGCCAGCAGCTTTGGGGTAGGAAGCAATCAGCCCCAGCATTTT. This chain links TRBV5-6 with TRBJ1-5; D ambiguous. Trimming took 2 bases from V and 1 from J, leaving 10 bases between them. From germline, CDR1 is SGHDT and CDR2 YYEEEE. This CDR3 region has 15 residues.

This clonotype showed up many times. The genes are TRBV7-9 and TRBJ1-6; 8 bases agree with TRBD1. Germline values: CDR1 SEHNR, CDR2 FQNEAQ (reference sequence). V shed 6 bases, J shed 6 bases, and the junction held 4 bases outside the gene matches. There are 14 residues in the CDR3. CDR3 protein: CASSRQGSNSPLHF. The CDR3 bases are TGTGCCAGCAGTCGACAGGGGAGTAATTCACCCCTCCACTTT. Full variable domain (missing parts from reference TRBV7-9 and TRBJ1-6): DTGVSQNPRHKITKRGQNVTFRCDPISEHNRLYWYRQTLGQGPEFLTYFQNEAQLEKSRLLSDRFSAERPKGSFSTLEIQRTEQGDSAMYLCASSRQGSNSPLHFGNGTRLTVT.

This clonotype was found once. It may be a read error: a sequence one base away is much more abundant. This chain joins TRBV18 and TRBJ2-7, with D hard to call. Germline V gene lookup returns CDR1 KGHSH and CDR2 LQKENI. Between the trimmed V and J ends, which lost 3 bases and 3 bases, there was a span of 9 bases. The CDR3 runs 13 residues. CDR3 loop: CASSPQDDYEQYF. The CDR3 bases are TGTGCCAGCTCACCCCAGGACGACTACGAGCAGTACTTC.

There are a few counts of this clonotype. CDR3 sequence (DNA): TGCAGTGCCGAGACGGAGCACCGGGGGCTCCAGCATTTT. Translation: CSAETEHRGLQHF. V gene TRBV20-1 combines with J gene TRBJ1-5; D is possibly TRBD1 (6 bases). There are 13 residues in the CDR3. The V gene lost 6 bases and the J gene lost 12 bases, with 21 bases spanning the gap. Germline loops: CDR1 DFQATT, CDR2 SNEGSKA (reference sequence).

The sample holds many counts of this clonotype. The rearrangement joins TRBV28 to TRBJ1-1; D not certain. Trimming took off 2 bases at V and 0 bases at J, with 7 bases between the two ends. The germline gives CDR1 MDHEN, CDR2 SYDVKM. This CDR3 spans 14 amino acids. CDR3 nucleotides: TGTGCCAGCAGTTTACACTCCGTGAACACTGAAGCTTTCTTT. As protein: CASSLHSVNTEAFF.

Here the CDR3 reads CSVVGGGDTQYF. In DNA form, the CDR3 reads TGCAGCGTTGTTGGGGGAGGAGATACGCAGTATTTT. This chain connects TRBV29-1 to TRBJ2-3; D may be TRBD2 (6 bases). The ends were cut back, 4 bases at V and 5 bases at J, with 10 bases in the middle. Germline V gene lookup returns CDR1 SQVTM and CDR2 ANQGSEA. The CDR3 has 12 amino acids.

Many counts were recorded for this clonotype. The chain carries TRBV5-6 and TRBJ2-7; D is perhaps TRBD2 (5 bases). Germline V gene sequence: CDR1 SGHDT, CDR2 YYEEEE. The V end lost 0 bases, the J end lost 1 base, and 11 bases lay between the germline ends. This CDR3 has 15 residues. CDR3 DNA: TGTGCCAGCAGCTTGGTAGGGAGCAGATCCTACGAGCAGTACTTC. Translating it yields CASSLVGSRSYEQYF.

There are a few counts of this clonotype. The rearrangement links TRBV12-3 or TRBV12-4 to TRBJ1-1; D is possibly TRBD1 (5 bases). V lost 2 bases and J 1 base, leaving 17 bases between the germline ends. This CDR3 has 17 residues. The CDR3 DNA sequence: TGTGCCAGCAGTTTAAAGGTACGGGGCCGAGCGAACACTGAAGCTTTCTTT. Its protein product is CASSLKVRGRANTEAFF.

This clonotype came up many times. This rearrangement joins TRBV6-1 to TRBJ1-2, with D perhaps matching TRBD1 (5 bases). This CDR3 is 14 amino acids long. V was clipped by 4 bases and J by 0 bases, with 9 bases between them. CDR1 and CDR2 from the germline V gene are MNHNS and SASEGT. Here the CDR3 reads CASSGGPANYGYTF. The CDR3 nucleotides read TGTGCCAGCAGTGGGGGACCAGCTAACTATGGCTACACCTTC.

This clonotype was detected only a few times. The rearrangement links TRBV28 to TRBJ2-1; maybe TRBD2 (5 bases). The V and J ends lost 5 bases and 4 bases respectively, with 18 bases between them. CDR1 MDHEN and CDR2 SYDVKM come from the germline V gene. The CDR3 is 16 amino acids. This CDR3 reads CASSPLLAGLYNEQFF. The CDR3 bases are TGTGCCAGCAGTCCCCTCCTCGCGGGCCTATACAATGAGCAGTTCTTC.

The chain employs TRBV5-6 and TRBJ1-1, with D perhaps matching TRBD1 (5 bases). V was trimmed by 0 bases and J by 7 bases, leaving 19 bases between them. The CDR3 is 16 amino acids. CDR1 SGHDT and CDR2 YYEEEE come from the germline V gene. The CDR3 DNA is TGTGCCAGCAGCTTGGTACAGGCCAAACCTGGGAATGAAGCTTTCTTT. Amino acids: CASSLVQAKPGNEAFF.

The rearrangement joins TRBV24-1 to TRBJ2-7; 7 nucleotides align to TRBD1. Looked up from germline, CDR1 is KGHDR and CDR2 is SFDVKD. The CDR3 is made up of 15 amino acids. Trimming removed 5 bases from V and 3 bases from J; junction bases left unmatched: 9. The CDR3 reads CATSASWTGGYEQYF. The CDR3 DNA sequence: TGTGCCACCAGTGCCTCTTGGACAGGCGGCTACGAGCAGTACTTC.

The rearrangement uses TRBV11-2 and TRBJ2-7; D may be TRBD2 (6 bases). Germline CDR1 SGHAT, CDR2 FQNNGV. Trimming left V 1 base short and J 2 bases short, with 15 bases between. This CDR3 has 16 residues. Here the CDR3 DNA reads TGTGCCAGCAGCTTAGGTAGGAGGGCAGAAGCCTACGAGCAGTACTTC. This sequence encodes CASSLGRRAEAYEQYF.

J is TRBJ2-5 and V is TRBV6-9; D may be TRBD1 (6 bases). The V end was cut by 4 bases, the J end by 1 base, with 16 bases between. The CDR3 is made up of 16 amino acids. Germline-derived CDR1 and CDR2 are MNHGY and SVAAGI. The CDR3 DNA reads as TGTGCCAGCAGTTCGAGAATTCGGACAGTCCAAGAGACCCAGTACTTC. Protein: CASSSRIRTVQETQYF.

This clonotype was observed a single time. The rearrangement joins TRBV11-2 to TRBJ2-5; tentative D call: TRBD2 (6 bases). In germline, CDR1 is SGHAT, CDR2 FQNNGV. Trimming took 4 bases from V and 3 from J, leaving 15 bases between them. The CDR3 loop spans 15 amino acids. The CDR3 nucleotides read TGTGCCAGCAGCTCGAGAATAGCGGAAGAAGAGACCCAGTACTTC. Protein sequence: CASSSRIAEEETQYF.

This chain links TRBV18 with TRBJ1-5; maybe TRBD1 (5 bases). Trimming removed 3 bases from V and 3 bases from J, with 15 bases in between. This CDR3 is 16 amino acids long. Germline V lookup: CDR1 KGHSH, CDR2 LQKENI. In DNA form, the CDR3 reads TGTGCCAGCTCACCCTCAAATCGGGGGTCCAATCAGCCCCAGCATTTT. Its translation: CASSPSNRGSNQPQHF.

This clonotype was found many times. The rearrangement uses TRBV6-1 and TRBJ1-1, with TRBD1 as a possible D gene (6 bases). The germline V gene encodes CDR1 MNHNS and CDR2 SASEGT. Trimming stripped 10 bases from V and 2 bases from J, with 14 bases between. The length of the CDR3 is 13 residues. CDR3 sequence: CATRGGVNTEAFF. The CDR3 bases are TGTGCCACCAGGGGAGGGGTCAACACTGAAGCTTTCTTT.

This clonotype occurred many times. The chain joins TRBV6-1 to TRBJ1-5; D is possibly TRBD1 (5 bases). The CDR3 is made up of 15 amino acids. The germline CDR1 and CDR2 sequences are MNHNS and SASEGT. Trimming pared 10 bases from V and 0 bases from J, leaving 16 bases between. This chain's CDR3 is CAITGGVDSNQPQHF. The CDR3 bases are TGTGCCATCACCGGGGGGGTCGATAGCAATCAGCCCCAGCATTTT.

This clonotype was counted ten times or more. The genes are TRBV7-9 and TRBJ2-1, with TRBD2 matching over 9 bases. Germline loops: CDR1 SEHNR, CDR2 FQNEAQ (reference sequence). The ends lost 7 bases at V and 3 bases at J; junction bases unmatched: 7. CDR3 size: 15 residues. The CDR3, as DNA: TGTGCCAGCAACACCGGACTAGCGAGCTACAATGAGCAGTTCTTC. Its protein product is CASNTGLASYNEQFF.

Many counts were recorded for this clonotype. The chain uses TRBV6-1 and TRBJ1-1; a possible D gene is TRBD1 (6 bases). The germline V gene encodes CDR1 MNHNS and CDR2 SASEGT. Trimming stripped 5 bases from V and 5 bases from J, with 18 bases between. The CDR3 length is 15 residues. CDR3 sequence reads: CASSYARGPSTEAFF. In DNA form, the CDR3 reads TGTGCCAGCAGTTATGCCCGGGGGCCGAGTACTGAAGCTTTCTTT.

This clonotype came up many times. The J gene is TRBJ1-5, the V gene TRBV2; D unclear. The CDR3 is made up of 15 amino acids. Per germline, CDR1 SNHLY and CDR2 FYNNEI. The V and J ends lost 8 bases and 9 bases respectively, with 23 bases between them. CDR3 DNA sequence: TGTGCCAGCGGAAAAGAGGCGGCAGTCGGTCTGCCCCAGCATTTT. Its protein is CASGKEAAVGLPQHF.

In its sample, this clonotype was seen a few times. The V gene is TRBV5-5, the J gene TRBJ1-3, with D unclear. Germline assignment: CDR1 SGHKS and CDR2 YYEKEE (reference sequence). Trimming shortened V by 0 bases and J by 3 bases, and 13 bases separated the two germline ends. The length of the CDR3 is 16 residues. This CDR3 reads CASSLGASLSGNTIYF. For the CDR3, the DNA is TGTGCCAGCAGCTTGGGAGCTTCCTTGAGTGGAAACACCATATATTTT.

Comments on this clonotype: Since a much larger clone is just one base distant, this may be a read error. CDR3 amino acids: CASSPGGGPLLGAFF. The CDR3, as DNA: TGTGCCAGCAGTCCCGGAGGGGGCCCTCTCCTGGGAGCTTTCTTT. The V and J genes are TRBV12-3 or TRBV12-4 and TRBJ1-1, with 7 bases identical to TRBD1. The CDR3 runs to 15 residues. V lost 5 bases, J lost 10 bases, and 16 bases stayed unmatched.

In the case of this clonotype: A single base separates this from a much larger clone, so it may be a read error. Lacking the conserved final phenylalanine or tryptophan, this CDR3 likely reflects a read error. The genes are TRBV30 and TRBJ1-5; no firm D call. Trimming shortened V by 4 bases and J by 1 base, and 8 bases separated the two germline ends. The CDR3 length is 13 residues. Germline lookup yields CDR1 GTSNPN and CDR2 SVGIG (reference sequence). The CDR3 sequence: CAWTKGSNQPQHL. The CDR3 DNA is TGTGCCTGGACTAAGGGCAGCAATCAGCCCCAGCATCTT.